This is a list of T cell receptor beta chains from one sample in a study of blood T cell repertoires in COVID-19. Method: immunoSEQ multiplex PCR; TCRdb's copy keeps in-frame clones and lacks some. The table has about 160,000 clones, roughly 80% seen once. Sequencing used peripheral blood. All receptors derive from a man in his sixties with acute or convalescent COVID-19. Each CDR3 is given with its conserved first and last residue. The order of the fields is J gene, V gene, clone size, D gene, CDR3 DNA, CDR3 protein. The D gene is left open where the match is weak. Expanded clones get a size class; other rows say once, few or many, or leave the size out.

j_gene: TRBJ2-4; v_gene: TRBV19; abundance: .; d_gene: .; CDR3nt: TGTGCCAGTAGTATTTCCCGTAAAGGAGGGTTTGGAAACATTCAGTACTTC; CDR3aa: CASSISRKGGFGNIQYF
j_gene: TRBJ2-7; v_gene: TRBV7-9; abundance: few; d_gene: .; CDR3nt: TGTGCCAGCAGTCTTGTTGGGGGCGGGTACGAGCAGTACTTC; CDR3aa: CASSLVGGGYEQYF
j_gene: TRBJ1-5; v_gene: TRBV7-2; abundance: few; d_gene: TRBD1; CDR3nt: TGTGCCAGCAGCTCTCCGGACAGGGGGCTTCAGCCCCAGCATTTT; CDR3aa: CASSSPDRGLQPQHF
j_gene: TRBJ2-3; v_gene: TRBV4-1; abundance: few; d_gene: .; CDR3nt: TGCGCCAGCAGCCAAGCTACAGATACGCAGTATTTT; CDR3aa: CASSQATDTQYF
j_gene: TRBJ1-5; v_gene: TRBV30; abundance: .; d_gene: .; CDR3nt: TGTGCTTGGAGTGTAGACAGCCGCCCCTGGCAGCCCCAGCATTTT; CDR3aa: CAWSVDSRPWQPQHF
j_gene: TRBJ2-3; v_gene: TRBV5-1; abundance: .; d_gene: .; CDR3nt: TGCGCCAGCAGCTTGGAATCTGCGGCAGATACGCAGTATTTT; CDR3aa: CASSLESAADTQYF
j_gene: TRBJ2-5; v_gene: TRBV7-8; abundance: .; d_gene: .; CDR3nt: TGTGCCAGCAGCTTAGACAGGTACCAAGAGACCCAGTACTTC; CDR3aa: CASSLDRYQETQYF
j_gene: TRBJ1-5; v_gene: TRBV21-1; abundance: .; d_gene: .; CDR3nt: TGTGCCAGCAGCAAAGCCGGGACAGGGAGTCAGCCCCAGCATTTT; CDR3aa: CASSKAGTGSQPQHF
j_gene: TRBJ2-2; v_gene: TRBV13; abundance: .; d_gene: TRBD2; CDR3nt: TGTGCCAGCAGCCGGCGGGGGGCTAACACCGGGGAGCTGTTTTTT; CDR3aa: CASSRRGANTGELFF
j_gene: TRBJ2-7; v_gene: TRBV2; abundance: .; d_gene: TRBD1; CDR3nt: TGTGCCAGCAGTGATGGGACAGACGCAAGTACCTACGAGCAGTACTTC; CDR3aa: CASSDGTDASTYEQYF
j_gene: TRBJ2-2; v_gene: TRBV7-9; abundance: once; d_gene: .; CDR3nt: TGTGCCAGCAGCTTATCCAGGGCGACAAGTAACACCGGGGAGCTGTTTTTT; CDR3aa: CASSLSRATSNTGELFF
j_gene: TRBJ1-2; v_gene: TRBV9; abundance: .; d_gene: .; CDR3nt: TGTGCCAGCAGCCCCTCCGCGGTAGGGACTATCTATGGCTACACCTTC; CDR3aa: CASSPSAVGTIYGYTF
j_gene: TRBJ2-5; v_gene: TRBV9; abundance: .; d_gene: .; CDR3nt: TGTGCCAGCAGCGTAGCTCCGGGAGAGACCCAGTACTTC; CDR3aa: CASSVAPGETQYF
j_gene: TRBJ1-6; v_gene: TRBV10-3; abundance: .; d_gene: .; CDR3nt: TGTGCCATCAGGGAACAGGGAACGGGCGATTCACCCCTCCACTTT; CDR3aa: CAIREQGTGDSPLHF
j_gene: TRBJ1-2; v_gene: TRBV6-6; abundance: .; d_gene: TRBD1; CDR3nt: TGTGCCAGCAGCTCCGGGACAGGGATTAACTATGGCTACACCTTC; CDR3aa: CASSSGTGINYGYTF
j_gene: TRBJ2-7; v_gene: TRBV9; abundance: .; d_gene: .; CDR3nt: TGTGCCAGCAGTTACCGGGACACCGACTACGAGCAGTACTTC; CDR3aa: CASSYRDTDYEQYF
j_gene: TRBJ2-2; v_gene: TRBV29-1; abundance: .; d_gene: TRBD1; CDR3nt: TGCAGCGTTTCCAGGACAGGGGGAAGGACCGGGGAGCTGTTTTTT; CDR3aa: CSVSRTGGRTGELFF
j_gene: TRBJ2-7; v_gene: TRBV5-1; abundance: .; d_gene: TRBD1; CDR3nt: TGCGCCAGCAGCTTGGCGCCAGGACAGGGTTACGAGCAGTACTTC; CDR3aa: CASSLAPGQGYEQYF
j_gene: TRBJ1-1; v_gene: TRBV10-3; abundance: .; d_gene: TRBD1; CDR3nt: TGTGCCATCAGCCAATCGGACAGGTTGAACACTGAAGCTTTCTTT; CDR3aa: CAISQSDRLNTEAFF
j_gene: TRBJ1-2; v_gene: TRBV9; abundance: few; d_gene: .; CDR3nt: TGTGCCAGCAGCTCCGACAGGCGGCATTATGGCTACACCTTC; CDR3aa: CASSSDRRHYGYTF
j_gene: TRBJ2-1; v_gene: TRBV11-3; abundance: .; d_gene: TRBD1; CDR3nt: TGTGCCAGCAGCTCGAGGACAGGGGATGATGAGCAGTTCTTC; CDR3aa: CASSSRTGDDEQFF
j_gene: TRBJ2-1; v_gene: TRBV24-1; abundance: .; d_gene: .; CDR3nt: TGTGCCACCAGTGCTGTTCAGGGAAGCTCCTACAATGAGCAGTTCTTC; CDR3aa: CATSAVQGSSYNEQFF
j_gene: TRBJ1-1; v_gene: TRBV29-1; abundance: once; d_gene: .; CDR3nt: TGCACCGCGCGACAGAACACTGAAGCTTTCTTT; CDR3aa: CTARQNTEAFF
j_gene: TRBJ1-2; v_gene: TRBV28; abundance: once; d_gene: TRBD1; CDR3nt: TGTGCCAGCAGCCCAAGCCCCGGGACAGACTATGGCTACACCTTC; CDR3aa: CASSPSPGTDYGYTF
j_gene: TRBJ2-3; v_gene: TRBV28; abundance: .; d_gene: .; CDR3nt: TGTGCCAGCAGTCCGTACGAGTCTAGCACAGATACGCAGTATTTT; CDR3aa: CASSPYESSTDTQYF
j_gene: TRBJ2-7; v_gene: TRBV5-1; abundance: .; d_gene: .; CDR3nt: TGCGCCAGCAGCCCGGGACTCCAAGCCTACGAGCAGTACTTC; CDR3aa: CASSPGLQAYEQYF
j_gene: TRBJ2-5; v_gene: TRBV3-1/TRBV3-2; abundance: .; d_gene: TRBD2; CDR3nt: TGTGCCAGCAGCCTCGGACTAGCGGGGACACAAGAGACCCAGTACTTC; CDR3aa: CASSLGLAGTQETQYF
j_gene: TRBJ2-7; v_gene: TRBV7-2; abundance: few; d_gene: .; CDR3nt: TGTGCCAGCAGCTTAGCGTATTCAGTTACCTACGAGCAGTACTTC; CDR3aa: CASSLAYSVTYEQYF
j_gene: TRBJ2-7; v_gene: TRBV27; abundance: .; d_gene: .; CDR3nt: TGTGCCAGCAGTTTCGGGCAGGGGAGCTCCTACGAGCAGTACTTC; CDR3aa: CASSFGQGSSYEQYF
j_gene: TRBJ2-7; v_gene: TRBV6-2/TRBV6-3; abundance: once; d_gene: TRBD2; CDR3nt: TGTGCCAGCAGCGGGACTAGCGGGGGGATAAAGCCCCACGAGCAGTACTTC; CDR3aa: CASSGTSGGIKPHEQYF
j_gene: TRBJ1-4; v_gene: TRBV4-1; abundance: .; d_gene: .; CDR3nt: TGCGCCAGCAGCCAAGTCCAGGTCACTAATGAAAAACTGTTTTTT; CDR3aa: CASSQVQVTNEKLFF
j_gene: TRBJ2-5; v_gene: TRBV4-1; abundance: .; d_gene: TRBD1; CDR3nt: TGCGCCAGCAGCCAAGGGACAGGTCGGAGGGAGACCCAGTACTTC; CDR3aa: CASSQGTGRRETQYF
j_gene: TRBJ1-1; v_gene: TRBV6-5; abundance: .; d_gene: TRBD1; CDR3nt: TGTGCCAGCAGCCTTACCATGACAGGGGAAGCTTTCTTT; CDR3aa: CASSLTMTGEAFF
j_gene: TRBJ2-5; v_gene: TRBV28; abundance: .; d_gene: .; CDR3nt: TGTGCCAGCAGTTCCTTATTAGGGGGGGCCCATGAGACCCAGTACTTC; CDR3aa: CASSSLLGGAHETQYF
j_gene: TRBJ1-2; v_gene: TRBV27; abundance: .; d_gene: .; CDR3nt: TGTGCCAGCAGTTCACTACTCGGGCAGGGTGGCTACACCTTC; CDR3aa: CASSSLLGQGGYTF
j_gene: TRBJ1-4; v_gene: TRBV5-1; abundance: .; d_gene: .; CDR3nt: TGCGCCAGCAGCTTGACAGGCGGCACTAATGAAAAACTGTTTTTT; CDR3aa: CASSLTGGTNEKLFF
j_gene: TRBJ1-2; v_gene: TRBV10-1; abundance: .; d_gene: .; CDR3nt: TGCGCCAGCAGTGAGGGCTCAGGGATCCCCTACACCTTC; CDR3aa: CASSEGSGIPYTF
j_gene: TRBJ1-6; v_gene: TRBV27; abundance: .; d_gene: .; CDR3nt: TGTGCCAGCAGTCCATCGACAGGCTATAATTCACCCCTCCACTTT; CDR3aa: CASSPSTGYNSPLHF
j_gene: TRBJ1-6; v_gene: TRBV30; abundance: few; d_gene: TRBD1; CDR3nt: TGTGCCTGGAGTCTTGGGACAGATTCACCCCTCCACTTT; CDR3aa: CAWSLGTDSPLHF
j_gene: TRBJ2-1; v_gene: TRBV19; abundance: .; d_gene: .; CDR3nt: TGTGCCAGTAGTATTTCCGGGGTGCATGAGCAGTTCTTC; CDR3aa: CASSISGVHEQFF
j_gene: TRBJ1-4; v_gene: TRBV20-1; abundance: .; d_gene: .; CDR3nt: TGCAGTGCTGGAGGACGGGTTGTCGTCTTT; CDR3aa: CSAGGRVVVF
j_gene: TRBJ2-7; v_gene: TRBV27; abundance: .; d_gene: TRBD1; CDR3nt: TGTGCCAGCAGTCCCAGACAGGGAATCTCCTACGAGCAGTACTTC; CDR3aa: CASSPRQGISYEQYF
j_gene: TRBJ2-6; v_gene: TRBV6-6; abundance: .; d_gene: TRBD1; CDR3nt: TGTGCCAGCAGTCCAACCGGGACAGGGACTGGGGCCAACGTCCTGACTTTC; CDR3aa: CASSPTGTGTGANVLTF